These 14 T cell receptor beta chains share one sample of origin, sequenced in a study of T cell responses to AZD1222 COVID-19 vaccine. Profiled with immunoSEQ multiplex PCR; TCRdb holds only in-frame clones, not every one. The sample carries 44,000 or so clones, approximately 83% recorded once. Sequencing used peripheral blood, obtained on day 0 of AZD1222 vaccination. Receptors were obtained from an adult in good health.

The DNA of the CDR3 is TGTGCCAGTAGTCCCAACGGACTAGCGGCGTACGAGCAGTACTTC. It is translated as CASSPNGLAAYEQYF. V and J are TRBV19 and TRBJ2-7; 10 bases line up with TRBD2. The CDR3 is 15 residues long. The V segment lost 5 bases and the J segment 4 bases; nucleotides outside the gene matches: 8. The germline V gene has CDR1 LNHDA and CDR2 SQIVND (reference sequence).

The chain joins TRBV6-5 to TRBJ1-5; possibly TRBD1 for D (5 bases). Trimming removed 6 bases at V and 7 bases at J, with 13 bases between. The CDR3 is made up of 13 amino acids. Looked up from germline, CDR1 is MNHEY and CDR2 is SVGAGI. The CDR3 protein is CASRPTGGQPQHF. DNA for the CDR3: TGTGCCAGCAGGCCCACGGGGGGACAGCCCCAGCATTTT.

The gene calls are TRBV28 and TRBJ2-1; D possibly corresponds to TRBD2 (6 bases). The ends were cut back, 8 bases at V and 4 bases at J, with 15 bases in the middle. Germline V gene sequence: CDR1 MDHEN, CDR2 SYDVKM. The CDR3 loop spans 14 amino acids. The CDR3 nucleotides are TGTGCCAGCTGCAGTAGCGGAAGTTACAATGAGCAGTTCTTC. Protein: CASCSSGSYNEQFF.

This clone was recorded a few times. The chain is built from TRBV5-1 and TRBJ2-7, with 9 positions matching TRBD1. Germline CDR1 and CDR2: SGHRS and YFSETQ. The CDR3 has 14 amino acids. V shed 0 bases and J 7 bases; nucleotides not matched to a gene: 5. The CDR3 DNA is TGCGCCAGCAGCTTGGGGACAGGGGCTGAGGAGCAGTACTTC. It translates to CASSLGTGAEEQYF.

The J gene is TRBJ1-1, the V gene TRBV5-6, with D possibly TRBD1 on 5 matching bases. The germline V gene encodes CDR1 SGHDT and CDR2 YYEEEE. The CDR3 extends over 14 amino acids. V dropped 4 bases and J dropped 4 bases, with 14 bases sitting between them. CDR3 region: CASSPRIGATEAFF. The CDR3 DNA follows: TGTGCCAGCAGCCCTAGGATAGGGGCCACTGAAGCTTTCTTT.

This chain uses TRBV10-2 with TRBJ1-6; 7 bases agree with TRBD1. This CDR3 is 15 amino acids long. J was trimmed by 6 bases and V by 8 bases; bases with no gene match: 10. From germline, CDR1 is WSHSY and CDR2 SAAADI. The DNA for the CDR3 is TGCGCCAGCGATGACAGGGAAACTTTTAATTCACCCCTCCACTTT. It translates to CASDDRETFNSPLHF.

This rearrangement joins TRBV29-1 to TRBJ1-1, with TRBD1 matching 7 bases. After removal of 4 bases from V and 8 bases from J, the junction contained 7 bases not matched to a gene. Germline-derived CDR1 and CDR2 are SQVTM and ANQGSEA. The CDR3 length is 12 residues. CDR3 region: CSVGGTVGEAFF. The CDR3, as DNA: TGCAGCGTTGGGGGGACAGTAGGGGAAGCTTTCTTT.

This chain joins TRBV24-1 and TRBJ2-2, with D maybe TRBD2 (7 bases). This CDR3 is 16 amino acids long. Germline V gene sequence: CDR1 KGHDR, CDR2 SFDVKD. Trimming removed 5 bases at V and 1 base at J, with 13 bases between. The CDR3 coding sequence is TGTGCCACCAGTGGCAGTAGGGGGGGGAACACCGGGGAGCTGTTTTTT. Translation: CATSGSRGGNTGELFF.

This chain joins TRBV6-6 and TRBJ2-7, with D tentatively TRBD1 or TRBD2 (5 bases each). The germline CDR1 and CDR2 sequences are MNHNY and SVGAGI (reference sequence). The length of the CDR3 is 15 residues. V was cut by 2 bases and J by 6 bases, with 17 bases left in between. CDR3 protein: CASSYEGPSDGEQYF. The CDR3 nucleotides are TGTGCCAGCAGTTACGAGGGACCCTCTGATGGCGAGCAGTACTTC.

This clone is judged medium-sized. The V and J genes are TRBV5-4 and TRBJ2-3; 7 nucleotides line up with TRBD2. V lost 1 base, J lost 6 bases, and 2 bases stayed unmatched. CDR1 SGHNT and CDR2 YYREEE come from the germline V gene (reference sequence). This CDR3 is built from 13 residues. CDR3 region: CASSLRGVDTQYF. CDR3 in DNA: TGTGCCAGCAGCTTGCGGGGGGTGGATACGCAGTATTTT.

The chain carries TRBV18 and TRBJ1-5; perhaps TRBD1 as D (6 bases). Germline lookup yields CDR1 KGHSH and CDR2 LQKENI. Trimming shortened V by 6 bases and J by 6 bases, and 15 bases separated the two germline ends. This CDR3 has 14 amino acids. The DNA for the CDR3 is TGTGCCAGCTCCCGAGGGGGGCTGGGTCAGCCCCAGCATTTT. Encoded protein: CASSRGGLGQPQHF.

CDR3 nucleotide sequence: TGTGCCAGCAGCGTTTGGGAGTCCTACAATGAGCAGTTCTTC. Encoded protein: CASSVWESYNEQFF. This sequence joins TRBV2 and TRBJ2-1; tentatively, D is TRBD2 (5 bases). V gave up 6 bases and J gave up 1 base, with 10 bases separating them. Germline V gene lookup returns CDR1 SNHLY and CDR2 FYNNEI. This CDR3 is built from 14 residues. Combining the CDR3 with reference TRBV2 and TRBJ2-1 gives the whole variable domain EPEVTQTPSHQVTQMGQEVILRCVPISNHLYFYWYRQILGQKVEFLVSFYNNEISEKSEIFDDQFSVERPDGSNFTLKIRSTKLEDSAMYFCASSVWESYNEQFFGPGTRLTVL.

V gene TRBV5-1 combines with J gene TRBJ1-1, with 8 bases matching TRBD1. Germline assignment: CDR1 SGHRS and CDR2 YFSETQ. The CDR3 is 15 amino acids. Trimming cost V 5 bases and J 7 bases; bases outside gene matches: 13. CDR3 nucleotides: TGCGCCAGCAGGGAAAAGGGACAGGTAAGCGGTGAAGCTTTCTTT. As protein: CASREKGQVSGEAFF.

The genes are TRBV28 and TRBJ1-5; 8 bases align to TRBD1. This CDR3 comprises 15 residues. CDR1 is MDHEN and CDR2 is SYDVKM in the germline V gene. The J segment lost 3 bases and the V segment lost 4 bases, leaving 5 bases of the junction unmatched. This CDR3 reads CASSSTTGVNQPQHF. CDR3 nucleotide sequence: TGTGCCAGCAGTTCGACGACAGGGGTCAATCAGCCCCAGCATTTT.